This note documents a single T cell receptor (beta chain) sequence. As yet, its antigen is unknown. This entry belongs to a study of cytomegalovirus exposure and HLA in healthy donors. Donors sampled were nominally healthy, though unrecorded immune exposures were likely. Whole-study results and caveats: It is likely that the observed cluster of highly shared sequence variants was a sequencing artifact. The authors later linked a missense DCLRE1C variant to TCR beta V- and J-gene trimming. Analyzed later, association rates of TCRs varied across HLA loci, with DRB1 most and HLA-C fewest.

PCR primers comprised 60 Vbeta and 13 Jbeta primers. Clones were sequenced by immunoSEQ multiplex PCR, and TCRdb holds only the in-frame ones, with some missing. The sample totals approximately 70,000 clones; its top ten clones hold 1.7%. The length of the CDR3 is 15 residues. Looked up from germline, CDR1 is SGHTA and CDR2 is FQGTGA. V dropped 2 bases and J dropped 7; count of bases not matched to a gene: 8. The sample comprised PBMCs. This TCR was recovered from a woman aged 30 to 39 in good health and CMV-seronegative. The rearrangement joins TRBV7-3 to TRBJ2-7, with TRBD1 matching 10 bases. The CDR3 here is CASSLLGQGMSEQYF. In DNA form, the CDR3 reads TGTGCCAGCAGCTTATTGGGACAGGGGATGAGTGAGCAGTACTTC.